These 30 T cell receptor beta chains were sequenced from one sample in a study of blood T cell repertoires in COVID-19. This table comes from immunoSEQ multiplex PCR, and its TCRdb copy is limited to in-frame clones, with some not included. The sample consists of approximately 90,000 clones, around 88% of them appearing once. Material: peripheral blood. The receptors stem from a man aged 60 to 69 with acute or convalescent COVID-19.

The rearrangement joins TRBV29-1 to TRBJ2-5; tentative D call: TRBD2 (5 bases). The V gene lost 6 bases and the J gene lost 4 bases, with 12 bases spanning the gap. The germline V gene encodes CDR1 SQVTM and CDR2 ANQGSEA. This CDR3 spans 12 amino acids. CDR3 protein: CSVASPPETQYF. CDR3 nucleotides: TGCAGCGTAGCTAGCCCCCCAGAGACCCAGTACTTC.

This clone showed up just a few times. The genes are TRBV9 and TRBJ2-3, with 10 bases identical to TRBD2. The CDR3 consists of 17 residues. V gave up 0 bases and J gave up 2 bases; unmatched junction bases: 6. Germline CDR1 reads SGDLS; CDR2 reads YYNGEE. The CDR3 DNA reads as TGTGCCAGCAGCGTAGATATAGCGGGGGGCCTCACAGATACGCAGTATTTT. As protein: CASSVDIAGGLTDTQYF.

DNA for the CDR3: TGTGCCAGCAGCTTGACAGGCCTCTATGGCTACACCTTC. Amino acid sequence: CASSLTGLYGYTF. V gene TRBV5-5 combines with J gene TRBJ1-2; D might be TRBD1 (5 bases). The germline V and J ends were trimmed by 1 base and 4 bases, with 8 bases remaining between them. This CDR3 spans 13 amino acids. Looked up from germline, CDR1 is SGHKS and CDR2 is YYEKEE (reference sequence). Based on the CDR3 plus reference TRBV5-5 and TRBJ1-2, the full variable domain is DAGVTQSPTHLIKTRGQQVTLRCSPISGHKSVSWYQQVLGQGPQFIFQYYEKEERGRGNFPDRFSARQFPNYSSELNVNALLLGDSALYLCASSLTGLYGYTFGSGTRLTVV.

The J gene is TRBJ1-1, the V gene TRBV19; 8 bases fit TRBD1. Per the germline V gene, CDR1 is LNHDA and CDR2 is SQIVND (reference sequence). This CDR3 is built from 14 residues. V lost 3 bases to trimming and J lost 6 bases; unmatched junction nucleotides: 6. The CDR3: CASSMWTGSAEAFF. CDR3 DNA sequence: TGTGCCAGTAGTATGTGGACAGGGTCAGCTGAAGCTTTCTTT.

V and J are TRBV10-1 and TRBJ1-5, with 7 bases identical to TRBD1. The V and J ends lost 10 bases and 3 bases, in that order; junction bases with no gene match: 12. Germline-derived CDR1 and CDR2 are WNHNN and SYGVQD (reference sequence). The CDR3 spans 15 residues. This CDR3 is CATSPGTALNQPQHF. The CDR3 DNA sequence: TGCGCCACCTCCCCCGGGACAGCCCTCAATCAGCCCCAGCATTTT.

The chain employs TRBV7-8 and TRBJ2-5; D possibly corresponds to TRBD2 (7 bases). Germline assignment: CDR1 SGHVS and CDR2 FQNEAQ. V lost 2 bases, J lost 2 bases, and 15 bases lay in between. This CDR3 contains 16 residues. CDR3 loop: CASSLPGGATQETQYF. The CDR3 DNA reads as TGTGCCAGCAGCTTACCTGGGGGGGCCACTCAAGAGACCCAGTACTTC.

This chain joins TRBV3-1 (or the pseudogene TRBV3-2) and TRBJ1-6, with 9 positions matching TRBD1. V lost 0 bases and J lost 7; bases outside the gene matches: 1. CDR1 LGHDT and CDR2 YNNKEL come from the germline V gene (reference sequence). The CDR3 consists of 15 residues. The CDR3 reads CASSQETGGNSPLHF. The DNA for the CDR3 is TGTGCCAGCAGCCAAGAAACAGGGGGCAATTCACCCCTCCACTTT.

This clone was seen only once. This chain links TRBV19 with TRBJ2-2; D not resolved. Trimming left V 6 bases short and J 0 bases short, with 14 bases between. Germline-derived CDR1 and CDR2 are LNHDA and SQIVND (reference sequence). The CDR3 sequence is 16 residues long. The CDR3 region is CASRRFGASNTGELFF. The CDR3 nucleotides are TGTGCCAGTAGGAGGTTCGGTGCGTCGAACACCGGGGAGCTGTTTTTT.

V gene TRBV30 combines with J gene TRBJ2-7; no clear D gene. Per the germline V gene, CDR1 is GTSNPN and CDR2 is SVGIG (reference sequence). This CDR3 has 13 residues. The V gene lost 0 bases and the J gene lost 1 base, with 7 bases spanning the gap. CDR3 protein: CAWSVYFSYEQYF. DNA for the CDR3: TGTGCCTGGAGTGTATATTTTTCCTACGAGCAGTACTTC.

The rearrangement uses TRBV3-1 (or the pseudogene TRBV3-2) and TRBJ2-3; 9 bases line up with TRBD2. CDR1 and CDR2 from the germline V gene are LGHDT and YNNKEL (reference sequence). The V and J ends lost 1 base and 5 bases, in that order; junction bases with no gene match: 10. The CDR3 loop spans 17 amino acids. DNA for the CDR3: TGTGCCAGCAGCCAAGGGGCTAGCGGGGTGGGGGGAGATACGCAGTATTTT. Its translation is CASSQGASGVGGDTQYF.

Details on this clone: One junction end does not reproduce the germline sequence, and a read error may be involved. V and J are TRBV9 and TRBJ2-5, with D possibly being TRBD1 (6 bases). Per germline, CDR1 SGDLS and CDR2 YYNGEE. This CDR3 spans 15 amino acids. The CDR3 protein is CASSVEGRGQDTQYF. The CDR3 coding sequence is TGTGCCAGCAGCGTAGAGGGCAGGGGACAAGATACCCAGTACTTC.

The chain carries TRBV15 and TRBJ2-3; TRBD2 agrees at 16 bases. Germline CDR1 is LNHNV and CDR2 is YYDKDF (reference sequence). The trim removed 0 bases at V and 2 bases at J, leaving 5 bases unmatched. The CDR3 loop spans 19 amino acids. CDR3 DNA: TGTGCCACCAGCAGAGATATAGGGACTAGCGGGGGGGACACAGATACGCAGTATTTT. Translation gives CATSRDIGTSGGDTDTQYF.

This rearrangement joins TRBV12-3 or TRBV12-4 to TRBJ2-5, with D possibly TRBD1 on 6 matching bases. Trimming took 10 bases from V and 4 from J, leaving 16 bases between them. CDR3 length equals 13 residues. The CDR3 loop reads CAIGQWRGETQYF. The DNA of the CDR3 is TGTGCCATAGGACAGTGGCGAGGAGAGACCCAGTACTTC.

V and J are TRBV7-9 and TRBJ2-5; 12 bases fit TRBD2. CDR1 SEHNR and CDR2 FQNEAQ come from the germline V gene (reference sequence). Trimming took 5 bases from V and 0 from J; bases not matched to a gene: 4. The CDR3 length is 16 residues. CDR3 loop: CASSPRLAGDQETQYF. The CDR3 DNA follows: TGTGCCAGCAGCCCGCGACTAGCGGGAGACCAAGAGACCCAGTACTTC.

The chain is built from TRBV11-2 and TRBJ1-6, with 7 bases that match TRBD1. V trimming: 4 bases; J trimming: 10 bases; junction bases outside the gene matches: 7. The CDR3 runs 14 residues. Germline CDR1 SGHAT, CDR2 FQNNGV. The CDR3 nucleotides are TGTGCCAGCAGCTCCACAGGGGCCCGGTCACCCCTCCACTTT. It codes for CASSSTGARSPLHF.

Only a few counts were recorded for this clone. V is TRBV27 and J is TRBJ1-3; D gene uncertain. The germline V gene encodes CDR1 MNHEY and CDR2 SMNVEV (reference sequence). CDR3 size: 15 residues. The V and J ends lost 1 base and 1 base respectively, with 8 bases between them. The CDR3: CASSLYGRSGNTIYF. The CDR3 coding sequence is TGTGCCAGCAGTTTATACGGGAGATCTGGAAACACCATATATTTT.

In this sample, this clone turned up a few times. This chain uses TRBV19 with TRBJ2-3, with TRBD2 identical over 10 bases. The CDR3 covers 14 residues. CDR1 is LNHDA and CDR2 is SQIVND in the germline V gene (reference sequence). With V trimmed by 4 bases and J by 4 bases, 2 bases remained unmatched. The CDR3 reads CASSTSGGADTQYF. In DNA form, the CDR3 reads TGTGCCAGTAGTACTAGCGGGGGTGCAGATACGCAGTATTTT.

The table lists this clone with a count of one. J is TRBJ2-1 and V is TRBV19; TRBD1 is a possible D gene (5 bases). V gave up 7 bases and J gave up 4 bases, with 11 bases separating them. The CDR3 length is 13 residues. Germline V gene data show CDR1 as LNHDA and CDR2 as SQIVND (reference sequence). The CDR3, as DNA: TGTGCCAGTACCCCGGACAATTACAATGAGCAGTTCTTC. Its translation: CASTPDNYNEQFF.

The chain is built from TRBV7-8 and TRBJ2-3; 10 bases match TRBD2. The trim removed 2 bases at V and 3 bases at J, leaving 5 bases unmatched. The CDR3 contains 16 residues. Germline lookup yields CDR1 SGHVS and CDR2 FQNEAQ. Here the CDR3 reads CASSLIQRGGTDTQYF. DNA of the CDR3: TGTGCCAGCAGCTTAATCCAGCGGGGGGGAACAGATACGCAGTATTTT.

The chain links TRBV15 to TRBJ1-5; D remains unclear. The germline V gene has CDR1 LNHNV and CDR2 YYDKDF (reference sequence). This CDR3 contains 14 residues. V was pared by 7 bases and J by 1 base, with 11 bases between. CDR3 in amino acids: CATMPTNSNQPQHF. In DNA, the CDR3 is TGTGCCACCATGCCTACGAACAGCAATCAGCCCCAGCATTTT.

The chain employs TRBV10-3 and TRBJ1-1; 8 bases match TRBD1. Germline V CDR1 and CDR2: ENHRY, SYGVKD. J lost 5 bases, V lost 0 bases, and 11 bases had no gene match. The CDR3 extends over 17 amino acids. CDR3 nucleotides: TGTGCCATCAGTGAGTCTGCTTTCCGGGACAGGTCGACTGAAGCTTTCTTT. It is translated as CAISESAFRDRSTEAFF.

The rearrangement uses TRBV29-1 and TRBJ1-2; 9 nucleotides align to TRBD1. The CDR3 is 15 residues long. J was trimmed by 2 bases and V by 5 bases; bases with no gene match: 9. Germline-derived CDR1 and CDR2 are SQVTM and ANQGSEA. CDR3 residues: CSVTKKGTGNYGYTF. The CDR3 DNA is TGCAGCGTTACTAAAAAAGGGACAGGGAACTATGGCTACACCTTC.

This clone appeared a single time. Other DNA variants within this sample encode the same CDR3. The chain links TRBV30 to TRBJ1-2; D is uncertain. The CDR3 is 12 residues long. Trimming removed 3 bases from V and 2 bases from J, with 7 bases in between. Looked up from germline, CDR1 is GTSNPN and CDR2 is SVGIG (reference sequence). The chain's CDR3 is CAWSPTNYGYTF. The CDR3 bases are TGTGCCTGGAGCCCCACAAACTATGGCTACACCTTC. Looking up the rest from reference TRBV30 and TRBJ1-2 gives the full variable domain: SQTIHQWPATLVQPVGSPLSLECTVEGTSNPNLYWYRQAAGRGLQLLFYSVGIGQISSEVPQNLSASRPQDRQFILSSKKLLLSDSGFYLCAWSPTNYGYTFGSGTRLTVV.

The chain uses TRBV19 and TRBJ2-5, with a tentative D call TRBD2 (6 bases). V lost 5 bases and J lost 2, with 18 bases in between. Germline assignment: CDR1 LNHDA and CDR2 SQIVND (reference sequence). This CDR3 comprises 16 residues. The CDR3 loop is CASSAWGVGGQETQYF. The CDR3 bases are TGTGCCAGTAGTGCGTGGGGGGTTGGAGGTCAAGAGACCCAGTACTTC.

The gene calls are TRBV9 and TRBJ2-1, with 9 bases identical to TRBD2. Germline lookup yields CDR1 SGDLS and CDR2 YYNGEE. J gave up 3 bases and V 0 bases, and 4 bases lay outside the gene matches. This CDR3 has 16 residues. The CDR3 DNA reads TGTGCCAGCAGCGTAGCCAGCGGGGGGCTCTACAATGAGCAGTTCTTC. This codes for CASSVASGGLYNEQFF. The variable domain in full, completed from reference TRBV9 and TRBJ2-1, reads DSGVTQTPKHLITATGQRVTLRCSPRSGDLSVYWYQQSLDQGLQFLIQYYNGEERAKGNILERFSAQQFPDLHSELNLSSLELGDSALYFCASSVASGGLYNEQFFGPGTRLTVL.

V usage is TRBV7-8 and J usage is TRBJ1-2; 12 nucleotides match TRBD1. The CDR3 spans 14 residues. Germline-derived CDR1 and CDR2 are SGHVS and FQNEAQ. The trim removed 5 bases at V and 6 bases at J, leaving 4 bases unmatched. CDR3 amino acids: CASSPGQGADGYTF. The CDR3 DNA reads TGTGCCAGCAGCCCGGGACAGGGGGCGGATGGCTACACCTTC.

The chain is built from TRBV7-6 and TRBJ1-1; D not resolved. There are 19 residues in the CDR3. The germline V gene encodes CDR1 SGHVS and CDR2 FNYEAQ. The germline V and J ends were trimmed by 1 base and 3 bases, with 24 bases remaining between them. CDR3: CASSLVPLTGRGLDTEAFF. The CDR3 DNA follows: TGTGCCAGCAGCTTAGTTCCCCTCACCGGGAGAGGGTTGGACACTGAAGCTTTCTTT.

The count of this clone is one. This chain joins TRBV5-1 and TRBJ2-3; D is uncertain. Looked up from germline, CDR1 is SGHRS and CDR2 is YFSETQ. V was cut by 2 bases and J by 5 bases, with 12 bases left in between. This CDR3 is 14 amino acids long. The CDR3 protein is CASSLQDGVDTQYF. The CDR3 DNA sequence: TGCGCCAGCAGCTTACAAGATGGTGTAGATACGCAGTATTTT. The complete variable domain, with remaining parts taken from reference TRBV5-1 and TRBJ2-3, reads KAGVTQTPRYLIKTRGQQVTLSCSPISGHRSVSWYQQTPGQGLQFLFEYFSETQRNKGNFPGRFSGRQFSNSRSEMNVSTLELGDSALYLCASSLQDGVDTQYFGPGTRLTVL.

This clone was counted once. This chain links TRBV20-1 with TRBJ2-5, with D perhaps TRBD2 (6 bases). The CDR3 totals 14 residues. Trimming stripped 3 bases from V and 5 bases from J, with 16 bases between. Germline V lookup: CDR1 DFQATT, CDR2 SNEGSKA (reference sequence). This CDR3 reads CSASPAAGWETQYF. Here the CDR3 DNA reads TGCAGTGCTAGTCCAGCGGCGGGGTGGGAGACCCAGTACTTC.

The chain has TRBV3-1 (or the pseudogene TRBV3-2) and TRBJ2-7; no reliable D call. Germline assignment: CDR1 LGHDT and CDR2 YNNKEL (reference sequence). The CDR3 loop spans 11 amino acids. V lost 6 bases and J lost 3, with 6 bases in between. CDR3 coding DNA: TGTGCCAGCAGTAACAGCTACGAGCAGTACTTC. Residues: CASSNSYEQYF.